The subject of this entry is one TCR beta chain. Its target antigen remains unknown. There are no base qualities to consult, and no much larger clone falls within one base. The data were taken from a study of beta chain features in type 1 diabetes (dated by TCRdb to about 2018). Describing the broader study: No differences in mean age, gender distribution, total cell number or subset yield were found between patients and healthy donors. A total of about 110 million sorted cells were examined across all samples, and the number of cells per subset was strongly correlated with RNA yield. The study compared TCRB repertoires of sorted circulating CD4+ T cell subsets between recently diagnosed type 1 diabetes patients and matched healthy donors. Regulatory and stem cell-like memory subsets were obtained from only 8 patients and roughly eight healthy donors, while naive and central memory subsets were obtained from all 30 or so donors. Summary of the overall study and its limitations: Naive, central memory and regulatory TCRB repertoires appeared to be more similar among patients than among healthy donors. At VDJ recombination sites, type 1 diabetes patients had fewer insertions and more deleted nucleotides, which implies abnormalities in thymic rearrangement. Because cDNA rather than genomic DNA was sequenced, highly expressing activated cells could have been over-represented, although no difference in activation and CD3 levels was found between groups. In all four CD4+ subsets, TCRB CDR3 length was moderately but significantly shorter in type 1 diabetes patients. Because small numbers of individuals were included in the HLA sub-analyses, any influence of HLA type on TCRB rearrangement was left unresolved. Shorter templates might have been favored by PCR, but patient and control samples were amplified and corrected together, so both groups would have been affected equally by any skew.

The entire isolated RNA was reverse transcribed using the High Capacity cDNA Reverse Transcription Kit, and thus expressed TCRB transcripts were sequenced. Deep immunoSEQ sequencing was applied to naive, central memory and regulatory T cell samples, giving an average of roughly 3.5 million total reads per sample. After sorted cells were lysed in RLT buffer, RNA was extracted with DNase-treated RNeasy Micro or Mini kits, with the choice depending on cell number. To prevent cross-contamination, each cell subset was processed individually, whereas patient and healthy donor samples were processed jointly. Using the immunoSEQ multiplex PCR, TCRB sequences were amplified from cDNA into 87-bp fragments spanning the CDR3 region. Sequencing of the amplicons was done on the Illumina HiSeq platform. Regarding the original processing steps: PCR bias was computationally corrected using synthetic template baselines, reads within Hamming distance 2 were collapsed, and singletons that could not be merged were discarded. Reads were aligned against IMGT so that V, D and J genes, CDR3 length and insertions or deletions at six rearrangement sites could be assigned. Within each subset, clonotype counts were normalized to the number of sorted cells before true diversity and Gini coefficients were calculated with the tcR R package. The overlap coefficient, calculated on TCRB nucleotide sequences, was used to measure repertoire sharing. Out-of-frame TCRB sequences from naive cells were analyzed as a proxy for the pre-selection repertoire. TCRdb provides this immuneACCESS table in a form limited to in-frame rearrangements. Some clones are lacking; in checked studies, under half of them reflect an unresolved V gene, and why the rest are absent is not known. V, J and clone size are those of that table, while D and trimming were read from the DNA. This sample gives about 370,000 clones in total; roughly 15% of them show up just once. Of the sample, roughly 0.019% falls within the top ten clones.

Each donor gave one peripheral blood draw, averaging approximately 0.12 L, which was collected into heparinised tubes. Naive, central memory, regulatory and stem cell-like memory CD4+ T cells were sorted on a BD FACSAria II using a panel including CD45RO, CCR7, CD25, CD127, CD95 and CD27. All sorted populations exceeded 95% purity. PBMCs were isolated immediately by Lymphoprep density gradient centrifugation and stained directly without culture. To minimize batch effects, samples were stained and sorted in pairs, one healthy donor with one patient per experiment. The junction carries 13 bases between V and J, which are trimmed by 6 bases and 0 bases respectively. From cysteine to phenylalanine, the CDR3 is 14 amino acids long. Only the CDR3 region is kept as DNA, spanning 42 bases read in frame from base 1. The germline V gene encodes CDR1 SQVTM and CDR2 ANQGSEA.

Here the chain combines TRBV29-1 and TRBJ2-3; TRBD1 could be the D gene, as 6 bases match. The sample consisted of naive CD4+ T cells from blood. This sample's cell subset or site label indicates: true naive CD4+ T cells. The source of this sequence is a woman between 18 and 29 years old in good health. The CDR3: CSVVQGPSTDTQYF. The nucleotide sequence reads as follows: TGCAGCGTAGTACAGGGACCTAGCACAGATACGCAGTATTTT.